This is a list of T cell receptor beta chains from one sample in a study of blood T cell repertoires in COVID-19. TCRdb's copy holds only in-frame clones and misses some; the assay was immunoSEQ multiplex PCR. The sample lists roughly 300,000 clones; about 85% were seen once. Input material: peripheral blood. These receptors all stem from a human donor in a cohort sampled during active COVID-19. Each CDR3 is given with its conserved first and last residue. Fields, in order: V gene, clone size, D gene, J gene, CDR3 DNA, CDR3 protein. A D gene is named only where the DNA matches it firmly. Some rows have no size entry. The others give once, few or many, or a class for an expanded clone.

TRBV4-1	-	-	TRBJ1-6	TGCGCCAGCAGCCAAGATCCGGCTGGACAGTTTTCACCCCTCCACTTT	CASSQDPAGQFSPLHF
TRBV28	-	-	TRBJ1-3	TGTGCCAGTAGCAGCGTAATCTCTGGAAACACCATATATTTT	CASSSVISGNTIYF
TRBV7-9	-	-	TRBJ2-2	TGTGCCAGCAGCCCCGGGCAGGCGGGGACCGGGGAGCTGTTTTTT	CASSPGQAGTGELFF
TRBV7-2	-	TRBD2	TRBJ2-7	TGTGCCAGCAGCTTAGTTCAGGCGGGAGGGACCTACGAGCAGTACTTC	CASSLVQAGGTYEQYF
TRBV5-1	-	TRBD2	TRBJ2-5	TGCGCCAGCAGCTTGGGACTAGCGGATCAAGAGACCCAGTACTTC	CASSLGLADQETQYF
TRBV9	-	-	TRBJ1-3	TGTGCCAGCAGCCCTAGGGGGTCGAGCTCTGGAAACACCATATATTTT	CASSPRGSSSGNTIYF
TRBV2	-	-	TRBJ2-5	TGTGCCAGCAGTGAGACGGGAGTAGGATTTGAGACCCAGTACTTC	CASSETGVGFETQYF
TRBV11-2	-	-	TRBJ1-4	TGTGCCAGCAGCCCAGAGGAGAGATCCGAAGCGGTGTTTTTT	CASSPEERSEAVFF
TRBV27	many	-	TRBJ1-3	TGTGCCAGCAGCAGGGACATCGGGGCTGGAAACACCATATATTTT	CASSRDIGAGNTIYF
TRBV27	-	-	TRBJ2-3	TGTGCCAGCAGTTTCCGGGGAGAGAGCACAGATACGCAGTATTTT	CASSFRGESTDTQYF
TRBV5-1	-	-	TRBJ2-1	TGCGCCAGCAGCTTGGGGTCAGGTTTCAATGAGCAGTTCTTC	CASSLGSGFNEQFF
TRBV7-2	once	-	TRBJ2-7	TGTGCCAGCAGTCTTAAGGGAGGCTACGAGCAGTACTTC	CASSLKGGYEQYF
TRBV5-1	-	TRBD1	TRBJ2-7	TGCGCCAGCAGTTCCACGGGACAGGGCTCCTACGAGCAGTACTTC	CASSSTGQGSYEQYF
TRBV10-3	once	TRBD2	TRBJ2-1	TGTGCCATCAGGCCCGGGACTAGCGGGCACAATGAGCAGTTCTTC	CAIRPGTSGHNEQFF
TRBV19	-	-	TRBJ2-2	TGTGCCAGTAGTATTGGAGCGGGCACCGGGGAGCTGTTTTTT	CASSIGAGTGELFF
TRBV25-1	-	TRBD1	TRBJ1-6	TGTGCCAGCAGGGGGGCCGGGACAGGGAATAATTCACCCCTCCACTTT	CASRGAGTGNNSPLHF
TRBV7-9	-	-	TRBJ2-7	TGTGCCAGCAGCTCCCGGGACTGGGGACACGAGCAGTACTTC	CASSSRDWGHEQYF
TRBV19	-	-	TRBJ2-7	TGTGCCACCTCAGGGGGGAGATGGAGGGACAGCAGCATCCACGAGCAGTACTTC	CATSGGRWRDSSIHEQYF
TRBV4-1	-	-	TRBJ2-1	TGCGCCAGCAGTCCCCAGGGGGGCGGAATGAGTGAGCAGTTCTTC	CASSPQGGGMSEQFF
TRBV7-9	-	TRBD2	TRBJ2-1	TGTGCCAGCAGCTTAAGTAGCGGGATGCTAAATGAGCAGTTCTTC	CASSLSSGMLNEQFF
TRBV11-2	-	TRBD1	TRBJ2-5	TGTGCCAGCAGCTTTAGTTACAGGGGTTGGGAGACCCAGTACTTC	CASSFSYRGWETQYF
TRBV18	-	-	TRBJ2-5	TGTGCCAGCTCACCCAACAGCCAAGAGACCCAGTACTTC	CASSPNSQETQYF
TRBV19	-	TRBD2	TRBJ2-1	TGTGCCAGTACCCAGTGGCTGGGCGGGAGTGATGAGCAGTTCTTC	CASTQWLGGSDEQFF
TRBV15	many	-	TRBJ2-7	TGTGCCACCAGCATTCAGGCAGAGAACTACGAGCAGTACTTC	CATSIQAENYEQYF
TRBV10-3	once	-	TRBJ2-2	TGTGCCATCAGTCCGGATGGGGCCACCGGGGAGCTGTTTTTT	CAISPDGATGELFF
TRBV11-2	-	-	TRBJ1-2	TGTGCCAGCAGCCTCCCGGGATTTCACTATGGCTACACCTTC	CASSLPGFHYGYTF
TRBV6-5	few	-	TRBJ2-4	TGTGCCAGCACGCAGCAGGGCCTAGCCAAAAACATTCAGTACTTC	CASTQQGLAKNIQYF
TRBV9	-	TRBD2	TRBJ2-1	TGTGCCAGCAGCGCGACATCGACTAGCGGGACACTGGGTGAGCAGTTCTTC	CASSATSTSGTLGEQFF
TRBV2	once	-	TRBJ1-5	TGTGCCAGCAGTCCCTTCAGGAACGGGGATCAGCCCCAGCATTTT	CASSPFRNGDQPQHF
TRBV5-1	-	-	TRBJ2-2	TGCGCCAGCAGCTTGGCCGGCACAGAGGGGGAGCTGTTTTTT	CASSLAGTEGELFF
TRBV21-1	-	-	TRBJ2-1	TGTGCCAGCAGCAAAGTATCGGGGGATAGGGACTCTGTCAATGAGCAGTTCTTC	CASSKVSGDRDSVNEQFF
TRBV4-2	-	TRBD1	TRBJ2-7	TGTGCCAGCAGCCAAGATCCCCGGACAGGGGCCCACGAGCAGTACTTC	CASSQDPRTGAHEQYF
TRBV7-2	-	-	TRBJ1-1	TGTGCCAGCAGCTTAGATGGGGGGGCGCTTAGTACTGAAGCTTTCTTT	CASSLDGGALSTEAFF
TRBV12-3/TRBV12-4	-	-	TRBJ2-7	TGTGCCAGCAGTTTATGGGGGGCCTACGAGCAGTACTTC	CASSLWGAYEQYF
TRBV3-1/TRBV3-2	-	-	TRBJ2-1	TGTGCCAGCGGCTCGATTAACCGAGGGGAGCAGTTCTTC	CASGSINRGEQFF
TRBV28	-	TRBD1	TRBJ2-5	TGTGCCAGCAGCGTCGCCAGGGGGTCGCGGACCCAGTACTTC	CASSVARGSRTQYF
TRBV7-2	-	TRBD1	TRBJ1-1	TGTGCCAGCAGCTTAGGGACAGGGACTAACACTGAAGCTTTCTTT	CASSLGTGTNTEAFF
TRBV27	-	TRBD1	TRBJ2-7	TGTGCCAGCACAACCAGGGGGCCCCCCCCCGAGCAGTACTTC	CASTTRGPPPEQYF
TRBV6-6	once	-	TRBJ2-6	TGTGCCAGCAGCCGACGGAGCTCTGGGGCCAACGTCCTGACTTTC	CASSRRSSGANVLTF
TRBV11-3	once	-	TRBJ2-3	TGTGCCAGCTCCGCCTCGGTGCGGGATCGCACAGATACGCAGTATTTT	CASSASVRDRTDTQYF
TRBV5-1	-	-	TRBJ1-4	TGCGCCAGCAGCTTTGGACAGACATCAACTAATGAAAAACTGTTTTTT	CASSFGQTSTNEKLFF
TRBV29-1	-	-	TRBJ1-1	TGCAGCGTTGTTAGGGGGAACACTGAAGCTTTCTTT	CSVVRGNTEAFF
TRBV19	-	-	TRBJ1-2	TGTGCCAGTAGTATTCGAACAGGGAGAGGCTACACCTTC	CASSIRTGRGYTF
TRBV4-2	many	-	TRBJ1-5	TGTGCCAGCAGCCAAGAGGCAAGGGGCCGCAATCAGCCCCAGCATTTT	CASSQEARGRNQPQHF
TRBV2	-	-	TRBJ1-2	TGTGCCAGCAAGGGAGACGTGGGGTACTATGGCTACACCTTC	CASKGDVGYYGYTF
TRBV10-3	-	-	TRBJ2-1	TGTGCCATCAGTGAGTTTGGGGAAGGGAGTATCTCCTACAATGAGCAGTTCTTC	CAISEFGEGSISYNEQFF
TRBV18	-	TRBD2	TRBJ2-2	TGTGCCAGCTCACTACTAGCGGGAGACTCAACCGGGGAGCTGTTTTTT	CASSLLAGDSTGELFF
TRBV5-1	-	-	TRBJ2-2	TGCGCCAGCAGCTTGCGACTTACGGGGGAGCTGTTTTTT	CASSLRLTGELFF
TRBV29-1	-	-	TRBJ2-5	TGCAGCGTTCTTCCTCGGACAGTAGAAGAGACCCAGTACTTC	CSVLPRTVEETQYF
TRBV6-5	-	TRBD1	TRBJ1-4	TGTGCCAGCAGCCCCCCCGGGGACAGGCCGAGGAAACTGTTTTTT	CASSPPGDRPRKLFF